These 32 T cell receptor beta chains share one sample of origin, sequenced in a study of blood T cell repertoires in COVID-19. Clones were sequenced by immunoSEQ multiplex PCR, and TCRdb holds only the in-frame ones, with some missing. The repertoire includes approximately 440,000 clones, roughly 91% of them detected once, and less than 0.75% sits in the top ten. The sequenced sample was PBMCs or T cells enriched from blood (not recorded which). Source of these receptors: a man aged 18 to 29 who had recovered from COVID-19.

V usage is TRBV30 and J usage is TRBJ2-3; a weak D match, TRBD2 (5 bases). In germline, CDR1 is GTSNPN, CDR2 SVGIG (reference sequence). The CDR3 extends over 13 amino acids. Trimming shortened V by 3 bases and J by 4 bases, and 11 bases separated the two germline ends. The DNA of the CDR3 is TGTGCCTGGAGCAGTGGGAGCGCAGATACGCAGTATTTT. Translating it yields CAWSSGSADTQYF. Full variable domain (outside the CDR3, taken from reference TRBV30 and TRBJ2-3): SQTIHQWPATLVQPVGSPLSLECTVEGTSNPNLYWYRQAAGRGLQLLFYSVGIGQISSEVPQNLSASRPQDRQFILSSKKLLLSDSGFYLCAWSSGSADTQYFGPGTRLTVL.

The CDR3 loop reads CASSGRAYNEQFF. CDR3 nucleotide sequence: TGTGCCAGCAGCGGGAGAGCCTACAATGAGCAGTTCTTC. The chain carries TRBV9 and TRBJ2-1, with D unclear. The V gene lost 3 bases and the J gene lost 2 bases, with 6 bases spanning the gap. The length of the CDR3 is 13 residues. CDR1 is SGDLS and CDR2 is YYNGEE in the germline V gene.

This clone was recorded once. The chain is built from TRBV28 and TRBJ1-1; the match to TRBD1 covers 9 bases. V shed 10 bases and J 5 bases; nucleotides not matched to a gene: 5. CDR3 length: 12 amino acids. Germline CDR1 and CDR2: MDHEN and SYDVKM. The CDR3 reads CATHRGPTEAFF. CDR3 in DNA: TGTGCCACACACAGGGGGCCTACTGAAGCTTTCTTT.

As to this clone: Other DNA sequences in the same sample also yield this CDR3. The chain has TRBV5-6 and TRBJ1-5, with D possibly matching TRBD1 (5 bases). The CDR3 runs to 13 residues. CDR1 is SGHDT, CDR2 YYEEEE, per germline. V shed 0 bases and J shed 4 bases, with 5 bases lying between them. CDR3 residues: CASSLAGNQPQHF. The CDR3 region has the DNA TGTGCCAGCAGCTTGGCAGGGAATCAGCCCCAGCATTTT.

The chain recombines TRBV18 with TRBJ1-1, with 11 bases fitting TRBD1. Germline V gene data show CDR1 as KGHSH and CDR2 as LQKENI. The CDR3 sequence is 15 residues long. V was pared by 3 bases and J by 10 bases, with 10 bases of the junction left unmatched. The CDR3 region has the DNA TGTGCCAGCTCACCTCCCGGGACAGGGGGGGCCGGAGCTTTCTTT. The encoded protein is CASSPPGTGGAGAFF.

The chain couples TRBV5-1 to TRBJ2-3; possible D gene TRBD1, 6 bases. The CDR3 totals 15 residues. Germline V gene sequence: CDR1 SGHRS, CDR2 YFSETQ. V was trimmed by 4 bases and J by 1 base, leaving 13 bases between them. The CDR3, as DNA: TGCGCCAGCAGCGTGACACAGGGTGGCACAGATACGCAGTATTTT. This encodes CASSVTQGGTDTQYF.

The J gene is TRBJ2-3, the V gene TRBV12-5, with 12 bases that match TRBD2. V lost 3 bases and J lost 4; bases outside the gene matches: 17. Per germline, CDR1 LGHNT and CDR2 FRNRAP. The CDR3 sequence is 20 residues long. The CDR3 coding sequence is TGTGCTAGTGGTTTTGAGTCTAGCGGGGGGGCTTGGTTGGGCGCAGATACGCAGTATTTT. This encodes CASGFESSGGAWLGADTQYF.

V is TRBV29-1 and J is TRBJ2-3; 8 bases map to TRBD2. The trim removed 5 bases at V and 0 bases at J, leaving 4 bases unmatched. Germline CDR1 SQVTM, CDR2 ANQGSEA. This CDR3 comprises 14 residues. The CDR3 protein is CSVSASGSTDTQYF. The CDR3 region has the DNA TGCAGCGTTTCAGCTAGCGGGAGCACAGATACGCAGTATTTT.

The chain combines TRBV27 with TRBJ1-6; 9 nucleotides line up with TRBD1. J gave up 7 bases and V 4 bases, and 8 bases lay outside the gene matches. The CDR3 covers 16 residues. Germline CDR1 MNHEY, CDR2 SMNVEV (reference sequence). DNA for the CDR3: TGTGCCAGCAGTTGGGGGACCGGGACAGGGAATTCACCCCTCCACTTT. This gives the protein CASSWGTGTGNSPLHF.

The chain carries TRBV7-7 and TRBJ2-5; 14 bases are a match to TRBD2. The CDR3 is 16 amino acids. Unmatched junction bases numbered 8, after V lost 8 bases and J lost 3 bases. CDR1 is SSHAT and CDR2 is FNYEAQ in the germline V gene (reference sequence). For the CDR3, the DNA is TGTGCCAGCGGAATGGGACTAGCGGGAGATAAAGAGACCCAGTACTTC. Translated, it gives CASGMGLAGDKETQYF.

The rearrangement links TRBV24-1 to TRBJ2-1; 8 nucleotides align to TRBD2. The CDR3 consists of 16 residues. The J segment lost 8 bases and the V segment lost 3 bases, leaving 11 bases of the junction unmatched. Germline lookup yields CDR1 KGHDR and CDR2 SFDVKD. As DNA, the CDR3 is TGTGCCACCAGTGATGGCACGGGGGGGACGACGGATGAGCAGTTCTTC. Protein sequence: CATSDGTGGTTDEQFF.

This chain joins TRBV2 and TRBJ2-7; D ambiguous. The CDR3 is 14 residues long. Trimming pared 0 bases from V and 3 bases from J, leaving 9 bases between. The germline gives CDR1 SNHLY, CDR2 FYNNEI. For the CDR3, the DNA is TGTGCCAGCAGTGAAGCTAGAGCAGGCTACGAGCAGTACTTC. It yields the protein CASSEARAGYEQYF.

The V call is TRBV7-6, the J call TRBJ1-3; unclear D gene. From germline, CDR1 is SGHVS and CDR2 FNYEAQ. V gave up 4 bases and J gave up 4 bases, with 17 bases separating them. The CDR3 is made up of 16 amino acids. CDR3: CASSSSSGGSGNTIYF. DNA for the CDR3: TGTGCCAGCAGCTCTAGCAGCGGAGGTTCCGGAAACACCATATATTTT.

The rearrangement joins TRBV5-5 to TRBJ2-2, with a tentative D call TRBD2 (7 bases). Trimming left V 4 bases short and J 5 bases short, with 15 bases between. The CDR3 has 15 residues. The germline gives CDR1 SGHKS, CDR2 YYEKEE (reference sequence). CDR3 nucleotides: TGTGCCAGCAGCCGGGGGGCGGGCCTGACCGGGGAGCTGTTTTTT. Protein sequence: CASSRGAGLTGELFF.

The chain couples TRBV4-1 to TRBJ1-1; possibly TRBD1 for D (6 bases). Trimming shortened V by 1 base and J by 9 bases, and 33 bases separated the two germline ends. The germline CDR1 and CDR2 sequences are MGHRA and YSYEKL. The CDR3 extends over 20 amino acids. The CDR3 loop reads CASSQGGLHPPGQRQRKAFF. The CDR3 DNA follows: TGCGCCAGCAGCCAAGGAGGACTCCATCCTCCGGGACAACGACAGAGAAAAGCTTTCTTT.

This chain connects TRBV6-5 to TRBJ2-5, with D possibly being TRBD1 (6 bases). Per germline, CDR1 MNHEY and CDR2 SVGAGI. This CDR3 spans 13 amino acids. Trimming took 6 bases from V and 2 from J, leaving 10 bases between them. In DNA, the CDR3 is TGTGCCAGCAGGAGGACAGAACAAGAGACCCAGTACTTC. This gives the protein CASRRTEQETQYF.

The CDR3: CASSSQAGGNTIYF. CDR3 nucleotides: TGTGCCAGTAGTTCACAAGCAGGAGGAAACACCATATATTTT. The V call is TRBV19, the J call TRBJ1-3; the D is unclear. The germline CDR1 and CDR2 sequences are LNHDA and SQIVND (reference sequence). V lost 5 bases and J lost 4, with 12 bases in between. The length of the CDR3 is 14 residues.

The J gene is TRBJ2-2, the V gene TRBV6-1; maybe TRBD2 (7 bases). This CDR3 is 17 amino acids long. Trimming took 3 bases from V and 9 from J, leaving 23 bases between them. Germline lookup yields CDR1 MNHNS and CDR2 SASEGT. Here the CDR3 reads CASSDTPGGSRGRELFF. The CDR3 DNA reads TGTGCCAGCAGTGACACCCCGGGGGGCTCTAGGGGCCGGGAGCTGTTTTTT.

CDR3 coding DNA: TGTGCCAGCAGTTCGGTTCAAGGCACAGCTCATCAGCCCCAGCATTTT. This gives the protein CASSSVQGTAHQPQHF. This rearrangement joins TRBV28 to TRBJ1-5; the D is unclear. Germline assignment: CDR1 MDHEN and CDR2 SYDVKM. CDR3 length: 16 residues. The V end was cut by 4 bases, the J end by 5 bases, with 18 bases between.

The J gene is TRBJ2-1, the V gene TRBV5-1; 11 nucleotides align to TRBD2. Germline values: CDR1 SGHRS, CDR2 YFSETQ. The CDR3 is made up of 15 amino acids. Trimming at V came to 2 bases and at J to 3 bases, leaving 1 base not matched to a gene. CDR3 in DNA: TGCGCCAGCAGCTTACTAGCGGGGGTCTACAATGAGCAGTTCTTC. This codes for CASSLLAGVYNEQFF.

V usage is TRBV3-1 (or the pseudogene TRBV3-2) and J usage is TRBJ1-2, with a weak D call TRBD1 (5 bases). The CDR3 consists of 16 residues. V was cut by 3 bases and J by 4 bases, with 18 bases left in between. Germline lookup yields CDR1 LGHDT and CDR2 YNNKEL (reference sequence). CDR3 loop: CASSQQGTLLSYGYTF. The DNA for the CDR3 is TGTGCCAGCAGCCAGCAGGGTACCCTCCTTTCCTATGGCTACACCTTC.

Only one count was recorded for this clone. The V gene is TRBV28, the J gene TRBJ2-5; D might be TRBD2 (6 bases). This CDR3 region has 17 residues. V gave up 3 bases and J gave up 5 bases, with 22 bases separating them. Looked up from germline, CDR1 is MDHEN and CDR2 is SYDVKM. As DNA, the CDR3 is TGTGCCAGCAGTTTGTTTTATTCGGGGACTGAGGGCGAGACCCAGTACTTC. It yields the protein CASSLFYSGTEGETQYF.

The chain joins TRBV9 to TRBJ1-1; weak D call: TRBD1 (5 bases). The CDR3 runs to 12 residues. Germline CDR1 SGDLS, CDR2 YYNGEE. The V end lost 7 bases, the J end lost 1 base, and 8 bases lay between the germline ends. This CDR3 is CASGQGNTEAFF. CDR3 DNA sequence: TGTGCCAGCGGCCAGGGGAACACTGAAGCTTTCTTT.

J is TRBJ1-5 and V is TRBV11-3; 11 bases match TRBD1. The trim removed 10 bases at V and 0 bases at J, leaving 11 bases unmatched. This CDR3 comprises 17 residues. From germline, CDR1 is SGHNT and CDR2 YENEEA. Here the CDR3 DNA reads TGTGCCAAGATTAAAGGACAGGGGGCTGATAGCAATCAGCCCCAGCATTTT. Translating gives CAKIKGQGADSNQPQHF.

V is TRBV9 and J is TRBJ1-1, with D possibly matching TRBD1 (5 bases). CDR3 size: 13 residues. Germline V gene data show CDR1 as SGDLS and CDR2 as YYNGEE. Trimming took off 4 bases at V and 3 bases at J, with 10 bases between the two ends. CDR3 bases: TGTGCCAGCAGCTCCCAAGGGGACACTGAAGCTTTCTTT. Protein: CASSSQGDTEAFF.

This chain joins TRBV30 and TRBJ1-5, with a tentative D call TRBD1 (5 bases). CDR1 and CDR2 from the germline V gene are GTSNPN and SVGIG (reference sequence). The ends were cut back, 1 base at V and 3 bases at J, with 10 bases in the middle. The CDR3 has 14 residues. The CDR3: CAWSGGGFNQPQHF. In DNA form, the CDR3 reads TGTGCCTGGAGTGGGGGGGGTTTCAATCAGCCCCAGCATTTT. Variable domain in full (rest from reference TRBV30 and TRBJ1-5): SQTIHQWPATLVQPVGSPLSLECTVEGTSNPNLYWYRQAAGRGLQLLFYSVGIGQISSEVPQNLSASRPQDRQFILSSKKLLLSDSGFYLCAWSGGGFNQPQHFGDGTRLSIL.

This chain links TRBV7-8 with TRBJ2-1; TRBD1 matches at 7 bases. Germline CDR1 reads SGHVS; CDR2 reads FQNEAQ. Trimming at V came to 5 bases and at J to 0 bases, leaving 4 bases not matched to a gene. The CDR3 covers 15 residues. The CDR3 DNA reads TGTGCCAGCAGCGGGGGACAGCGCTCCTACAATGAGCAGTTCTTC. Protein product: CASSGGQRSYNEQFF.

This chain uses TRBV24-1 with TRBJ1-3; possibly TRBD1 for D (6 bases). Trimming pared 8 bases from V and 2 bases from J, leaving 21 bases between. CDR1 is KGHDR, CDR2 SFDVKD, per germline. CDR3 length: 17 amino acids. The CDR3 DNA reads as TGTGCCACCAAGGACGGTGAACAGGGCAGCGCTGGAAACACCATATATTTT. This sequence encodes CATKDGEQGSAGNTIYF.

The chain uses TRBV5-6 and TRBJ1-3; D possibly corresponds to TRBD1 (5 bases). This CDR3 comprises 14 residues. The germline V and J ends were trimmed by 1 base and 3 bases, with 8 bases remaining between them. Germline-derived CDR1 and CDR2 are SGHDT and YYEEEE. The CDR3 region is CASSLPGIGNTIYF. CDR3 nucleotide sequence: TGTGCCAGCAGCTTGCCAGGGATTGGAAACACCATATATTTT.

This chain links TRBV2 with TRBJ1-1; no reliable D call. CDR3 length: 11 amino acids. From germline, CDR1 is SNHLY and CDR2 FYNNEI. Trimming left V 3 bases short and J 13 bases short, with 12 bases between. The CDR3 DNA reads TGTGCCAGCAGTGAGGTGGAGCGGGTTTTCTTT. Translated: CASSEVERVFF.

The chain uses TRBV9 and TRBJ1-6; D might be TRBD1 (5 bases). Germline CDR1 SGDLS, CDR2 YYNGEE. The CDR3 is made up of 15 amino acids. The V end was cut by 4 bases, the J end by 7 bases, with 15 bases between. The CDR3 loop reads CASSNGAALNSPLHF. The CDR3, as DNA: TGTGCCAGCAGCAATGGGGCAGCACTCAATTCACCCCTCCACTTT.

The chain employs TRBV30 and TRBJ2-3, with D perhaps matching TRBD2 (5 bases). Germline V lookup: CDR1 GTSNPN, CDR2 SVGIG (reference sequence). The CDR3 is made up of 15 amino acids. V lost 4 bases and J lost 3, with 17 bases in between. CDR3 sequence: CAWTSSSDMTDTQYF. In DNA form, the CDR3 reads TGTGCCTGGACTAGCAGTAGCGATATGACAGATACGCAGTATTTT.